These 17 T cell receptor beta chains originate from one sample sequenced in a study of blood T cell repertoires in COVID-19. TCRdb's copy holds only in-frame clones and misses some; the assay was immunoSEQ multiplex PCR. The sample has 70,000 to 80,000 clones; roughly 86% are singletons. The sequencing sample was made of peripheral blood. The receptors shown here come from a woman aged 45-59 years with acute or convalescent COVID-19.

The DNA of the CDR3 is TGTGCCGCCGGGAGTGTCTCCTACGAGCAGTACTTC. Amino acids: CAAGSVSYEQYF. The genes are TRBV28 and TRBJ2-7; D might be TRBD2 (6 bases). The germline CDR1 and CDR2 sequences are MDHEN and SYDVKM. Trimming removed 11 bases at V and 0 bases at J, with 11 bases between. This CDR3 has 12 residues.

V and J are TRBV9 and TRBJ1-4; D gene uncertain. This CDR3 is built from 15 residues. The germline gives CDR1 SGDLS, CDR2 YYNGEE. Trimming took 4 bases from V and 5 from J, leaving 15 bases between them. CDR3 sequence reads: CASSPREGPNEKLFF. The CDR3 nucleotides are TGTGCCAGCAGCCCGCGGGAGGGCCCCAATGAAAAACTGTTTTTT.

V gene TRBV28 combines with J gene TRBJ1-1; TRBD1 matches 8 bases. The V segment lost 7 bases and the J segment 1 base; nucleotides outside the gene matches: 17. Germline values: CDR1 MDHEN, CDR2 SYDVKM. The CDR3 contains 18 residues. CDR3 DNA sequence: TGTGCCAGCACCCAACCCCCCGAGACAGGGGCGAGGAACACTGAAGCTTTCTTT. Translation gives CASTQPPETGARNTEAFF.

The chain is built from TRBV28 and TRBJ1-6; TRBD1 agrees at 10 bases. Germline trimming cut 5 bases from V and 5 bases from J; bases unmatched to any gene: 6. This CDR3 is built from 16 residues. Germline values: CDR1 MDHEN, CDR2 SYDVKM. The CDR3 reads CASSPGTGVNNSPLHF. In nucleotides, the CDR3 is TGTGCCAGCAGTCCCGGGACAGGGGTCAATAATTCACCCCTCCACTTT.

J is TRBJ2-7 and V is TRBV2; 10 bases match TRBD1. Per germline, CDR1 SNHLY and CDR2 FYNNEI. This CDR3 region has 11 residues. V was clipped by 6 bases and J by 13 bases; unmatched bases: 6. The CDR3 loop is CASSPRDRGYF. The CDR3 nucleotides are TGTGCCAGCAGCCCACGGGACAGGGGTTACTTC.

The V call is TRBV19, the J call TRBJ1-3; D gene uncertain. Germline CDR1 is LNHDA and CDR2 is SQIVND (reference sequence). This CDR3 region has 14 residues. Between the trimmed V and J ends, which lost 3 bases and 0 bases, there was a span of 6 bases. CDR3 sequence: CASSMGPSGNTIYF. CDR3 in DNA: TGTGCCAGTAGTATGGGCCCCTCTGGAAACACCATATATTTT.

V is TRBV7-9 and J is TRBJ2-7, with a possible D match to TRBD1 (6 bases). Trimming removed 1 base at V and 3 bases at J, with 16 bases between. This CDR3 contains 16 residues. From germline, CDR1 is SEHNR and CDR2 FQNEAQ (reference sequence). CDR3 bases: TGTGCCAGCAGCTTAGGTAATATGGGGGCGGTCTACGAGCAGTACTTC. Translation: CASSLGNMGAVYEQYF. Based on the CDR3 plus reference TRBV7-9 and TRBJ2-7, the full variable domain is DTGVSQNPRHKITKRGQNVTFRCDPISEHNRLYWYRQTLGQGPEFLTYFQNEAQLEKSRLLSDRFSAERPKGSFSTLEIQRTEQGDSAMYLCASSLGNMGAVYEQYFGPGTRLTVT.

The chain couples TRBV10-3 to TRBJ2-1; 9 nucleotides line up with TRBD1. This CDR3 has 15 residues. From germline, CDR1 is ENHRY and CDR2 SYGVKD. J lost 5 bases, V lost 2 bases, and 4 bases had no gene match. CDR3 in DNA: TGTGCCATCAGTGAGAGGGGACAGGGAAACAATGAGCAGTTCTTC. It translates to CAISERGQGNNEQFF.

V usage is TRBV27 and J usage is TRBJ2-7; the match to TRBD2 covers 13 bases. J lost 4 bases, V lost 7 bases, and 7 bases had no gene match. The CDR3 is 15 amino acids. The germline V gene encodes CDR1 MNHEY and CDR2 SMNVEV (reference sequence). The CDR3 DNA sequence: TGTGCCAGCACCTACGGGACTAGCGGGACTTACGAGCAGTACTTC. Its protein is CASTYGTSGTYEQYF.

CDR3 in DNA: TGTGCCAGCAGCTCGACACAACGAGGGATCGAGCAGTACTTC. It specifies CASSSTQRGIEQYF. The chain employs TRBV7-9 and TRBJ2-7; possible D gene TRBD2, 5 bases. The V and J ends lost 4 bases and 6 bases respectively, with 16 bases between them. Germline CDR1 SEHNR, CDR2 FQNEAQ (reference sequence). This CDR3 has 14 residues.

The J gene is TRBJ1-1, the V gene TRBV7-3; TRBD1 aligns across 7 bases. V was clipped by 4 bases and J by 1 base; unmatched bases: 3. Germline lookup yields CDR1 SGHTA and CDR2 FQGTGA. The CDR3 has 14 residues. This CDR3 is CASSSQGENTEAFF. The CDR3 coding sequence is TGTGCCAGCAGCTCGCAGGGGGAGAACACTGAAGCTTTCTTT.

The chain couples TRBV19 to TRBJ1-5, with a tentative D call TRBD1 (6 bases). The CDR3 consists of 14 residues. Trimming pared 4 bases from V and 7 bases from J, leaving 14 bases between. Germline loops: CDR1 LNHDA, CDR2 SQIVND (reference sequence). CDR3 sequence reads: CASSSGQIQQPQHF. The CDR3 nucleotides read TGTGCCAGTAGTAGCGGACAGATTCAACAGCCCCAGCATTTT.

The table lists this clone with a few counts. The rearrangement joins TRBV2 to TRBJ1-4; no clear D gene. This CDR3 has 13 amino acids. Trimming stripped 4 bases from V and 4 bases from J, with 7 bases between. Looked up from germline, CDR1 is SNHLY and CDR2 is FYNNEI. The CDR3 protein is CASSGRLNEKLFF. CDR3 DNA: TGTGCCAGCAGTGGGCGGCTTAATGAAAAACTGTTTTTT.

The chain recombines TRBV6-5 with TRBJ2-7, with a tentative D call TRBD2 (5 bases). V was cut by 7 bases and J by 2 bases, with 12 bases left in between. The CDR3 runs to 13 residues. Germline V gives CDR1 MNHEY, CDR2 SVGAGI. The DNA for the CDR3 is TGTGCCAGCACCACCCCGGGAACCTACGAGCAGTACTTC. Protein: CASTTPGTYEQYF.

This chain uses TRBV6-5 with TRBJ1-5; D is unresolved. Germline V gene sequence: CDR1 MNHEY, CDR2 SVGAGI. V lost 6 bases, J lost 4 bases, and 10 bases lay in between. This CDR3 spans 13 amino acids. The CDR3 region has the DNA TGTGCCAGCAGCTCGGGAGAAAATCAGCCCCAGCATTTT. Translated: CASSSGENQPQHF.

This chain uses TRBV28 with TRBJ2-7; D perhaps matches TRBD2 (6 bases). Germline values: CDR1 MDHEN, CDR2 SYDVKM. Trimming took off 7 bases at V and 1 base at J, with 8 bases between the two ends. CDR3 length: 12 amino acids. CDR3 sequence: CASNGGSYEQYF. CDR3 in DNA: TGTGCCAGCAACGGGGGATCCTACGAGCAGTACTTC.

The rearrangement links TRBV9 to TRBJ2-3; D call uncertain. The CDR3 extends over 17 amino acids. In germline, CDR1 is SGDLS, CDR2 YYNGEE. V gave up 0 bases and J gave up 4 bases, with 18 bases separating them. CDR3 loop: CASSVEEIVPRPDTQYF. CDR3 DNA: TGTGCCAGCAGCGTAGAGGAGATCGTCCCCCGTCCAGATACGCAGTATTTT.